The 24 T cell receptor gamma chains given below trace back to one sample, sequenced in a study of gamma-delta T cells after stem cell transplantation. TCRdb re-called the RT-PCR reads via CATT. The table lists some 5,000 gamma-chain clones, roughly a fifth of them singletons, with 3.5% in the top ten. Sample: gamma-delta T cells. The receptors here all came from a human donor. It is not recorded whose cells these are; they may come from a transplant donor.

With respect to this clone: A much larger clone differs from this one at a single base, so this may be a read error. Other DNA sequences in this sample translate to the same CDR3. The gene calls are TRGV9 and TRGJP. The CDR3 covers 16 residues. The junction had 2 bases not matched to a gene; V was cut back by 3 bases and J by 3 bases. Per the germline V gene, CDR1 is GITISATS and CDR2 is ISYDGTV (reference sequence). CDR3: CALWESQELGKKIKVF. Written as DNA, the CDR3 is TGTGCCTTGTGGGAGTCGCAAGAGTTGGGCAAAAAAATCAAGGTATTT.

The chain joins TRGV3 to TRGJ1 or TRGJ2. V gave up 3 bases and J gave up 13 bases; unmatched junction bases: 9. Germline V gene lookup returns CDR1 VTNTFY and CDR2 YDVSTARD (reference sequence). This CDR3 has 11 residues. The CDR3 bases are TGTGCCACCTGGGACTACCCTGAAAAACTCTTT. Translating it yields CATWDYPEKLF.

In its sample, this clone was seen a few times. This chain joins TRGV4 and TRGJ1 or TRGJ2. The germline V gene has CDR1 EGSTGY and CDR2 YDSYTSSV. Losses at the gene ends were 7 bases for V and 0 bases for J; bases not matched to a gene: 12. The CDR3 has 15 residues. The CDR3 nucleotides read TGTGCCACCTGTTCACCTCCGAAGAATTATTATAAGAAACTCTTT. As protein: CATCSPPKNYYKKLF.

In its sample, this clone was seen a few times. A much larger clonotype is one base distant, so this may be a read error. The rearrangement uses TRGV2 and TRGJP1. Germline values: CDR1 EGSNGY, CDR2 YDSYNSKV. The CDR3 runs 13 residues. The CDR3 coding sequence is TGTGCCACCTGGGATACCACTGGTCGGTTCAAGATATTT. It yields the protein CATWDTTGRFKIF.

This clone was counted only a few times. This chain uses TRGV9 with TRGJ1 or TRGJ2. With V trimmed by 6 bases and J by 5 bases, 4 bases remained unmatched. This CDR3 spans 11 amino acids. Germline values: CDR1 GITISATS, CDR2 ISYDGTV (reference sequence). As DNA, the CDR3 is TGTGCCTTGTGGTCGGATTATAAGAAACTCTTT. Its translation: CALWSDYKKLF.

The chain couples TRGV8 to TRGJ1 or TRGJ2. The V gene's germline CDR1 is VENAVY and CDR2 YDSYNSRV. The junction had 6 bases not matched to a gene; V was cut back by 6 bases and J by 7 bases. This CDR3 has 11 amino acids. The CDR3 nucleotides are TGTGCCACCTGGTTTGCGTATAAGAAACTCTTT. This encodes CATWFAYKKLF.

Within the sample, this clone is medium-sized. Other DNA sequences of this sample code for an identical CDR3. The chain uses TRGV2 and TRGJ1 or TRGJ2. From germline, CDR1 is EGSNGY and CDR2 YDSYNSKV. Trimming cost V 5 bases and J 3 bases; bases outside gene matches: 1. The CDR3 spans 11 residues. The CDR3 DNA is TGTGCCACCTGGGTTTATTATAAGAAACTCTTT. It specifies CATWVYYKKLF.

As regards this clone: A junction end diverges from the germline sequence, so it may reflect a read error. This rearrangement joins TRGV3 to TRGJ1 or TRGJ2. This CDR3 has 14 residues. Germline V gene lookup returns CDR1 VTNTFY and CDR2 YDVSTARD (reference sequence). The CDR3 protein is CATWDRLRNYEKLF. The CDR3 bases are TGTGCCACCTGGGACAGGCTAAGGAATTATGAGAAACTCTTT.

V and J are TRGV2 and TRGJ1 or TRGJ2. Losses at the gene ends were 0 bases for V and 0 bases for J; bases not matched to a gene: 5. Germline lookup yields CDR1 EGSNGY and CDR2 YDSYNSKV. The CDR3 runs to 15 residues. CDR3 nucleotide sequence: TGTGCCACCTGGGACGGGTTCCCGAATTATTATAAGAAACTCTTT. Protein: CATWDGFPNYYKKLF.

The chain links TRGV2 to TRGJ1 or TRGJ2. Germline lookup yields CDR1 EGSNGY and CDR2 YDSYNSKV. There are 13 residues in the CDR3. V shed 0 bases and J 6 bases; nucleotides not matched to a gene: 5. The CDR3 loop is CATWDGLCYKKLF. In DNA, the CDR3 is TGTGCCACCTGGGACGGGCTTTGTTATAAGAAACTCTTT.

For this clone: A read error may explain this, as a much larger clone is one base away. The chain recombines TRGV9 with TRGJ1 or TRGJ2. The CDR3 loop spans 11 amino acids. CDR1 GITISATS and CDR2 ISYDGTV come from the germline V gene (reference sequence). CDR3 region: CAWWEVHKKLF. CDR3 sequence (DNA): TGTGCCTGGTGGGAGGTGCATAAGAAACTCTTT.

The table lists this clone with a few counts. V and J are TRGV3 and TRGJ1 or TRGJ2. Per the germline V gene, CDR1 is VTNTFY and CDR2 is YDVSTARD (reference sequence). J gave up 7 bases and V 0 bases, and 6 bases lay outside the gene matches. The CDR3 covers 13 residues. This CDR3 is CATWDRQGYKKLF. Here the CDR3 DNA reads TGTGCCACCTGGGACAGGCAGGGATATAAGAAACTCTTT.

This clone has just a few counts. The chain is built from TRGV2 and TRGJP2. J was trimmed by 11 bases and V by 2 bases; bases with no gene match: 8. This CDR3 comprises 13 residues. In germline, CDR1 is EGSNGY, CDR2 YDSYNSKV. DNA of the CDR3: TGTGCCACCTGGGACGAGGGAATGTGGATCAAGACGTTT. It specifies CATWDEGMWIKTF.

A few counts support this clone. Other DNA sequences in the sample encode the same CDR3. As DNA, the CDR3 is TGTGCCACCTGGGACCCTTATTATAAGAAACTCTTT. Encoded protein: CATWDPYYKKLF. The genes are TRGV8 and TRGJ1 or TRGJ2. The length of the CDR3 is 12 residues. CDR1 is VENAVY and CDR2 is YDSYNSRV in the germline V gene. After removal of 4 bases from V and 3 bases from J, the junction contained 3 bases not matched to a gene.

The table lists this clone with a few counts. Here the CDR3 DNA reads TGTGCCACCTGGGGAGTTGGTAGGAAACTCTTT. Translating it yields CATWGVGRKLF. The chain couples TRGV2 to TRGJ1 or TRGJ2. Germline CDR1 and CDR2: EGSNGY and YDSYNSKV. The CDR3 loop spans 11 amino acids. Germline trimming cut 5 bases from V and 12 bases from J; bases unmatched to any gene: 10.

V usage is TRGV2 and J usage is TRGJ1 or TRGJ2. Trimming cost V 0 bases and J 6 bases; bases outside gene matches: 5. This CDR3 spans 13 amino acids. The germline gives CDR1 EGSNGY, CDR2 YDSYNSKV. CDR3 coding DNA: TGTGCCACCTGGGACGGGCCTCTTTATAAGAAACTCTTT. Protein product: CATWDGPLYKKLF.

The chain joins TRGV5P to TRGJP. TRGV5P counts as a pseudogene. The CDR3 has 14 residues. The CDR3 nucleotides are TGTGCCACCTGGCAAAGGTTGGGCAAAAAAATCAAGGTATTT. Translating it yields CATWQRLGKKIKVF.

This chain joins TRGV4 and TRGJ1 or TRGJ2. V lost 5 bases to trimming and J lost 7 bases; unmatched junction nucleotides: 2. The CDR3 has 10 residues. The germline V gene has CDR1 EGSTGY and CDR2 YDSYTSSV. The CDR3 sequence is CATWVYKKLF. As DNA, the CDR3 is TGTGCCACCTGGGTCTATAAGAAACTCTTT.

The rearrangement uses TRGV5 and TRGJP1. Germline V gene sequence: CDR1 VINAFY, CDR2 YDVSNSKD. With V trimmed by 5 bases and J by 5 bases, 5 bases remained unmatched. The CDR3 totals 13 residues. CDR3 DNA: TGTGCCACCTGGGTTAAAACTGGTTGGTTCAAGATATTT. It codes for CATWVKTGWFKIF.

This clone was picked up a small number of times. CDR3 protein: CATWDGLGPYYKKLF. The CDR3 nucleotides read TGTGCCACCTGGGATGGGCTCGGACCTTATTATAAGAAACTCTTT. The rearrangement uses TRGV4 and TRGJ1 or TRGJ2. The V and J ends lost 0 bases and 3 bases, in that order; junction bases with no gene match: 8. Germline V gene sequence: CDR1 EGSTGY, CDR2 YDSYTSSV. CDR3 length equals 15 residues.

The V gene is TRGV3, the J gene TRGJP2. The CDR3 has 16 residues. Per the germline V gene, CDR1 is VTNTFY and CDR2 is YDVSTARD (reference sequence). J lost 3 bases, V lost 0 bases, and 7 bases had no gene match. DNA for the CDR3: TGTGCCACCTGGGACAGGCGGATAGGTAGTGATTGGATCAAGACGTTT. It is translated as CATWDRRIGSDWIKTF.

Concerning this clone itself: This CDR3 is also generated by other DNA sequences in the sample. The chain carries TRGV2 and TRGJ1 or TRGJ2. The CDR3 length is 9 residues. The germline CDR1 and CDR2 sequences are EGSNGY and YDSYNSKV. Trimming took 9 bases from V and 7 from J; bases not matched to a gene: 3. The CDR3 reads CATLYKKLF. The CDR3 DNA reads as TGTGCCACCCTCTATAAGAAACTCTTT.

The table lists this clone with a few counts. The chain carries TRGV2 and TRGJ1 or TRGJ2. J lost 6 bases, V lost 0 bases, and 8 bases had no gene match. The CDR3 is 14 residues long. The germline V gene encodes CDR1 EGSNGY and CDR2 YDSYNSKV. DNA of the CDR3: TGTGCCACCTGGGACGGGCCTATTTTTTATAAGAAACTCTTT. Its translation is CATWDGPIFYKKLF.

The gene calls are TRGV8 and TRGJ1 or TRGJ2. From germline, CDR1 is VENAVY and CDR2 YDSYNSRV. CDR3 length equals 14 residues. The V gene end was trimmed by 1 base and the J gene end by 1 base; junction bases not matched to a gene: 4. The chain's CDR3 is CATWDRPNYYKKLF. The CDR3, as DNA: TGTGCCACCTGGGATAGACCTAATTATTATAAGAAACTCTTT.